This T cell receptor beta chain came from a study of immune cell composition in non-small cell lung cancer (dated by TCRdb to the late 2010s). General notes on the study: Histologic subtype, mainly lung adenocarcinoma or squamous cell carcinoma, was assigned on the basis of H&E together with p63, CK5, Napsin A and TTF-1 immunohistochemistry. Using Adaptive Biotechnologies, the researchers ran TCR-beta sequencing on some 36 paired NSCLC tumour and non-adjacent lung specimens, along with just over 25 tumour-only specimens. Supplementary cohort #1, 10 lung adenocarcinoma cases, had paired tumour/lung TCR-beta sequencing and TIL populations generated to assess tumour reactivity. The subtype comparisons left out a few tumour specimens with TCR-beta data because those specimens were rare histological subtypes. Results the study describes overall, beyond this receptor: Across approximately 10 adenocarcinoma cases, TIL tumour reactivity correlated strongly with maximal tumour-associated clone frequency but not with overall clonality. Compared with lung adenocarcinoma tumours, lung squamous cell carcinoma showed significantly higher Top 10 clone scores and productive clonality. Smoking pack-years did not significantly correlate with tumour TCR-beta clonality. The reactivity cohort was only 10 cases, and tumour-reactive clones were not shown to share sequences with the dominant in vivo tumour-associated clones. Tumour-associated clones >0.5% occurred in nearly half of NSCLC cases: about 33% of adenocarcinomas versus around 79% of squamous carcinomas.

This clone is labeled large (0.1 to 1%). It has no known antigen specificity. Per-base qualities were not stored, and no clone one base away is much larger. A two-step multiplex PCR amplified TCR-beta CDR3 regions from genomic DNA, and the second step of the PCR added Illumina-compatible adaptors. As a commercial immunoSEQ service, TCR-beta immunosequencing was carried out on an Illumina platform. The original pipeline was this. Repertoires were summarised as Top 10 Clones, the percentage of T-cell templates from the ten most frequent sequences, and productive clonality. Productive clonality had a range of 0 to 1, where 1 means a monoclonal population. Using log10 scatter plots, tumour-associated clones were identified as sequences that made up at least 0.1% of tumour T-cell templates yet were absent from the matched non-adjacent lung. Student's t-tests were used for two-group comparisons, ANOVA for comparisons across stages, and linear regression for relationships, with analyses done in GraphPad Prism7 and R. Not all clones reach the TCRdb copy of this immuneACCESS table, which keeps in-frame sequences only. Checked studies attribute under half of the gap to unresolved V genes and leave the rest unexplained. Clone size and the V and J calls come from that table; the DNA yielded D and trimming. This sample holds over 4,500 clones; around three quarters were observed only once. Jointly, the top ten make up 20% to 25% of the sample.

From frozen aliquots of unsorted single-cell suspensions, genomic DNA was isolated using the QIAamp DNA kit. The tumour samples consisted of surgically resected non-small cell lung cancer tissue. Tissues were received within 2 hours of resection and were immediately processed into single-cell suspensions. Tissue was mechanically dissociated and enzymatically digested with DNase I, collagenase I and hyaluronidase for less than 35 minutes at 37 °C, then filtered and RBC-lysed. V and J are trimmed by 5 bases and 3 bases, and the gene matches miss 5 bases of the junction. Inclusive of the bounding cysteine and phenylalanine, the CDR3 is 13 residues long. The CDR3 DNA has 39 bases and is translated from base 1. Per the germline V gene, SGHDT is the CDR1 and YYEEEE is the CDR2.

In this chain, TRBV5-6 is recombined with TRBJ2-7; 7 bases in between match TRBD1. Sequenced input: lung tumor tissue. The source of this sequence is a human donor with non-small cell lung cancer. The base sequence is TGTGCCAGCAGTCACCGGGACAGCTACGAGCAGTACTTC. Its amino acids are CASSHRDSYEQYF.